Following are 19 T cell receptor beta chains from one sample sequenced in a study of T cell responses to AZD1222 COVID-19 vaccine. The repertoire was sequenced with immunoSEQ multiplex PCR; TCRdb's copy has only in-frame clones and lacks some. The data show about 88,000 clones, roughly nine tenths seen once. Sample: peripheral blood, taken 28 days after the second AZD1222 dose. The receptors were sampled from an adult who received the AZD1222 COVID-19 vaccine.

The chain carries TRBV11-1 and TRBJ2-1; no reliable D call. V was shortened by 5 bases and J by 0 bases, with 11 bases between the two germline ends. Germline CDR1 SGHAT, CDR2 FQDESV (reference sequence). The CDR3 spans 15 residues. CDR3 in amino acids: CASSVTVSSYNEQFF. CDR3 in DNA: TGTGCCAGCAGCGTTACCGTTAGCTCCTACAATGAGCAGTTCTTC.

CDR3 in DNA: TGTGCCAGTACCGAAAAAGGAGGCAGGGCCCTGAACACTGAAGCTTTCTTT. Its protein is CASTEKGGRALNTEAFF. V gene TRBV19 combines with J gene TRBJ1-1; perhaps TRBD1 as D (5 bases). V lost 7 bases and J lost 0, with 21 bases in between. The CDR3 covers 17 residues. Germline CDR1 LNHDA, CDR2 SQIVND (reference sequence).

The CDR3 is CASSPGTGSLRGYTF. CDR3 bases: TGTGCCAGCAGCCCCGGGACAGGGTCATTGCGTGGCTACACCTTC. The chain has TRBV7-2 and TRBJ1-2; 9 bases line up with TRBD1. This CDR3 is built from 15 residues. Germline CDR1 is SGHTA and CDR2 is FQGNSA. Unmatched junction bases numbered 11, after V lost 5 bases and J lost 7 bases.

This clone is a singleton in its sample. The chain carries TRBV7-9 and TRBJ1-2; possibly TRBD1 for D (5 bases). V was cut by 3 bases and J by 4 bases, with 15 bases left in between. Germline V gene data show CDR1 as SEHNR and CDR2 as FQNEAQ (reference sequence). CDR3 size: 15 residues. The CDR3 nucleotides are TGTGCCAGCAGCTTCCAAGACAGTTGGGGCTATGGCTACACCTTC. Amino acid sequence: CASSFQDSWGYGYTF.

V gene TRBV3-1 (or the pseudogene TRBV3-2) combines with J gene TRBJ2-3; the D is unclear. Germline V CDR1 and CDR2: LGHDT, YNNKEL (reference sequence). V lost 1 base and J 6 bases, leaving 5 bases between the germline ends. CDR3 length: 12 amino acids. The CDR3 spells CASSQGPDTQYF. The CDR3 DNA is TGTGCCAGCAGCCAAGGACCCGATACGCAGTATTTT.

The chain uses TRBV18 and TRBJ1-2; 7 nucleotides agree with TRBD1. There are 13 residues in the CDR3. Losses at the gene ends were 6 bases for V and 8 bases for J; bases not matched to a gene: 9. From germline, CDR1 is KGHSH and CDR2 LQKENI. Here the CDR3 reads CASSRDSFGGYTF. For the CDR3, the DNA is TGTGCCAGCTCCCGGGACAGTTTCGGGGGCTACACCTTC.

The chain recombines TRBV2 with TRBJ2-1; tentatively, D is TRBD2 (7 bases). The CDR3 extends over 17 amino acids. Looked up from germline, CDR1 is SNHLY and CDR2 is FYNNEI. Trimming shortened V by 5 bases and J by 0 bases, and 17 bases separated the two germline ends. CDR3 in amino acids: CASSPWGGANSYNEQFF. CDR3 nucleotide sequence: TGTGCCAGCAGTCCTTGGGGGGGGGCTAACTCCTACAATGAGCAGTTCTTC.

The chain couples TRBV11-2 to TRBJ1-1, with no clear D. Germline V lookup: CDR1 SGHAT, CDR2 FQNNGV. This CDR3 spans 13 amino acids. Trimming cost V 3 bases and J 3 bases, with 8 bases left between them. The CDR3 bases are TGTGCCAGCAGCTTCTCACAATACACTGAAGCTTTCTTT. As protein: CASSFSQYTEAFF. Drawing the rest from reference TRBV11-2 and TRBJ1-1, the complete variable domain is EAGVAQSPRYKIIEKRQSVAFWCNPISGHATLYWYQQILGQGPKLLIQFQNNGVVDDSQLPKDRFSAERLKGVDSTLKIQPAKLEDSAVYLCASSFSQYTEAFFGQGTRLTVV.

J is TRBJ2-2 and V is TRBV11-2; 15 bases match TRBD2. The trim removed 4 bases at V and 5 bases at J, leaving 5 bases unmatched. In germline, CDR1 is SGHAT, CDR2 FQNNGV. This CDR3 is built from 17 residues. The CDR3, as DNA: TGTGCCAGCAGCTCAAAAGGACTAGCGGGGGGGACCGGGGAGCTGTTTTTT. Translation: CASSSKGLAGGTGELFF.

The CDR3 region has the DNA TGTGCCAGTAGTCCAAAAGACAGGGGTTATGAGCAGTTCTTC. This codes for CASSPKDRGYEQFF. J is TRBJ2-1 and V is TRBV19; TRBD1 agrees at 8 bases. V shed 5 bases, J shed 8 bases, and the junction held 8 bases outside the gene matches. The CDR3 spans 14 residues. CDR1 and CDR2 from the germline V gene are LNHDA and SQIVND (reference sequence).

The chain is built from TRBV5-4 and TRBJ2-2; 12 bases line up with TRBD2. V lost 0 bases and J lost 4; bases outside the gene matches: 4. The CDR3 has 17 residues. The germline CDR1 and CDR2 sequences are SGHNT and YYREEE (reference sequence). The CDR3 bases are TGTGCCAGCAGCTTGGCCGGACTAGCGGGGCCCACCGGGGAGCTGTTTTTT. This sequence encodes CASSLAGLAGPTGELFF.

This clone appeared a single time. The chain employs TRBV6-5 and TRBJ1-4; 9 bases map to TRBD1. The germline V gene has CDR1 MNHEY and CDR2 SVGAGI. The CDR3 is 13 amino acids. Trimming removed 7 bases from V and 8 bases from J; junction bases left unmatched: 5. CDR3 DNA: TGTGCCAGCATGAGGGACAGGGCAGAAAAACTGTTTTTT. Protein product: CASMRDRAEKLFF.

V usage is TRBV6-5 and J usage is TRBJ2-1, with no clear D. The CDR3 length is 13 residues. CDR1 is MNHEY and CDR2 is SVGAGI in the germline V gene. V lost 5 bases, J lost 4 bases, and 9 bases lay in between. The CDR3 protein is CASSPSPYNEQFF. In DNA, the CDR3 is TGTGCCAGCAGTCCGTCACCATACAATGAGCAGTTCTTC.

V usage is TRBV13 and J usage is TRBJ2-3; 8 positions match TRBD1. CDR3 length: 17 residues. Germline CDR1 reads PRHDT; CDR2 reads FYEKMQ (reference sequence). Trimming took 5 bases from V and 4 from J; bases not matched to a gene: 14. The CDR3 nucleotides read TGTGCCAGCAGCGACACTCAGCGCAGGGGGCGGTCAGATACGCAGTATTTT. This sequence encodes CASSDTQRRGRSDTQYF.

This clone was seen just once. The chain employs TRBV6-6 and TRBJ1-4, with D tentatively TRBD1 (6 bases). Trimming took off 0 bases at V and 0 bases at J, with 8 bases between the two ends. In germline, CDR1 is MNHNY, CDR2 SVGAGI (reference sequence). There are 16 residues in the CDR3. CDR3 region: CASSYSSGATNEKLFF. The CDR3 coding sequence is TGTGCCAGCAGTTACTCGTCAGGGGCAACTAATGAAAAACTGTTTTTT.

The V and J genes are TRBV12-1 and TRBJ2-7; TRBD1, the table's D call, was not compared with the DNA. TRBV12-1 constitutes a pseudogene. The CDR3 has 13 amino acids. For the CDR3, the DNA is TGTGCCAGCCCAATCCCGTACAGGGCTGTAATGTACTTC. Residues: CASPIPYRAVMYF.

This sequence joins TRBV7-9 and TRBJ1-2, with D perhaps matching TRBD1 (5 bases). V shed 3 bases and J shed 6 bases, with 14 bases lying between them. Germline loops: CDR1 SEHNR, CDR2 FQNEAQ (reference sequence). The CDR3 runs to 14 residues. The CDR3 DNA reads TGTGCCAGCAGCTTCACCGGGACGGGAGATGGCTACACCTTC. Protein product: CASSFTGTGDGYTF.

This chain uses TRBV6-5 with TRBJ2-1; 9 bases align to TRBD1. In germline, CDR1 is MNHEY, CDR2 SVGAGI. This CDR3 region has 16 residues. Trimming took 4 bases from V and 4 from J; bases not matched to a gene: 8. CDR3 residues: CASSSPGQGPYNEQFF. The CDR3, as DNA: TGTGCCAGCAGTTCCCCGGGACAGGGACCGTACAATGAGCAGTTCTTC.

This chain links TRBV18 with TRBJ1-5, with TRBD1 as a possible D gene (6 bases). Between the trimmed V and J ends, which lost 2 bases and 0 bases, there was a span of 11 bases. The CDR3 runs 16 residues. The V gene's germline CDR1 is KGHSH and CDR2 LQKENI. In nucleotides, the CDR3 is TGTGCCAGCTCACCATCTGGACAGTCTAGCAATCAGCCCCAGCATTTT. Protein sequence: CASSPSGQSSNQPQHF.